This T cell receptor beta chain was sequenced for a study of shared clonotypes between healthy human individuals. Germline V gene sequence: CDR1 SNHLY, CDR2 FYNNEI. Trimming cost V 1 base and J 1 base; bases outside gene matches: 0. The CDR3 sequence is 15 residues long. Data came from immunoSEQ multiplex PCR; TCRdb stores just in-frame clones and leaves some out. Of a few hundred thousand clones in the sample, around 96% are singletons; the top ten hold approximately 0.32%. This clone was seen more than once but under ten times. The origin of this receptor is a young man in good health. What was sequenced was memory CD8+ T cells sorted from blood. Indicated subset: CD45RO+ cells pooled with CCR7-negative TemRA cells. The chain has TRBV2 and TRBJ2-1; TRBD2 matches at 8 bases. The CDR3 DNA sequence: TGTGCCAGCAGTGAAGTAGCGGGATCCTACAATGAGCAGTTCTTC. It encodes CASSEVAGSYNEQFF.